This TCR beta chain was documented in a study of OX40 agonist ivuxolimab in advanced cancers. Sequenced by immunoSEQ multiplex PCR; TCRdb stores in-frame clones only, minus some. Here the sample spans 75,000 to 80,000 clones, around 82% being singletons. The V and J ends lost 3 bases and 4 bases, in that order; junction bases with no gene match: 15. The CDR3 spans 18 residues. Germline assignment: CDR1 LGHNT and CDR2 FRNRAP. The chain employs TRBV12-5 and TRBJ2-7, with 10 bases identical to TRBD2. This specimen consisted of CD4+ or CD8+ T cells sorted from blood, obtained in a trial of the OX40 agonist ivuxolimab. This clonotype originated in an adult with an advanced solid tumor such as melanoma, head and neck, liver or kidney cancer. This CDR3 reads CASGFRSPLAGEAYEQYF. The CDR3 coding sequence is TGTGCTAGTGGTTTTCGATCCCCGCTAGCGGGAGAAGCGTACGAGCAGTACTTC.